Detailed here is one T cell receptor (beta chain). These data come from a study of blood T cell repertoires in COVID-19. Assay used: immunoSEQ multiplex PCR; TCRdb lists only in-frame clones, some missing. The data contain about 100,000 clones, around nine tenths of them singletons. The CDR3 consists of 14 residues. Trimming took 3 bases from V and 5 from J; bases not matched to a gene: 6. In germline, CDR1 is KGHSH, CDR2 LQKENI. This TCR derives from a young woman with acute or convalescent COVID-19. This rearrangement joins TRBV18 to TRBJ2-5; 7 bases are shared with TRBD2. Sample: peripheral blood. The CDR3 DNA is TGTGCCAGCTCACCGGGACTAACGGGGGAGACCCAGTACTTC. Protein: CASSPGLTGETQYF.